This T cell receptor (beta chain) was observed in a study of shared clonotypes between healthy human individuals. Using immunoSEQ multiplex PCR, the repertoire was profiled, and TCRdb retains in-frame clones only, with some absent. Among about 2 million clones listed, roughly 95% were seen once. Naive CD8 cells, CD45RO-negative and positively selected for CCR7, excluded terminally differentiated effector memory CD45RA+ cells. About this clone itself: Its antigen is as yet unknown.

Germline CDR1 is SGHTS and CDR2 is YDEGEE. V was cut by 10 bases and J by 6 bases, with 11 bases left in between. The CDR3 loop spans 11 amino acids. Study-wide points: Collection of samples was limited to blood; tissue repertoires likely differ. Represented diversity, genetic and exposure-history alike, was limited by few donors. Relative to memory subsets, naive subsets generally showed larger estimated richness. Non-shared clonotypes showed lower generation probabilities than clonotypes common to all four donors.

V usage is TRBV5-8 and J usage is TRBJ2-1; D might be TRBD1 (5 bases). The sequenced sample consisted of naive CD8+ T cells sorted from blood. The source is a man younger than 35 in good health. The CDR3 DNA is TGTGCCGGGGCCAGGGCCAATGAGCAGTTCTTC. Protein product: CAGARANEQFF.